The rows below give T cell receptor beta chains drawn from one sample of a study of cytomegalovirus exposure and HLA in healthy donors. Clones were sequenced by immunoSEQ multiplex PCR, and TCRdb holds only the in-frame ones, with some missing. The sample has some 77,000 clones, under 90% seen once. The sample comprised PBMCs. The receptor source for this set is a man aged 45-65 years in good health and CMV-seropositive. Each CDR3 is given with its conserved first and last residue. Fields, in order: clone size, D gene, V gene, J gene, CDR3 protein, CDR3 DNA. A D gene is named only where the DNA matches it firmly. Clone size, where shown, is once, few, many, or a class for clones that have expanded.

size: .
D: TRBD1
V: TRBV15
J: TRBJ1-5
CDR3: CATRRGQGQPQHF
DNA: TGTGCCACCAGGAGGGGGCAGGGACAGCCCCAGCATTTT

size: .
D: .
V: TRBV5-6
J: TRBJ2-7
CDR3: CASSPTSYYEQYF
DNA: TGTGCCAGCAGCCCCACGTCCTACTACGAGCAGTACTTC

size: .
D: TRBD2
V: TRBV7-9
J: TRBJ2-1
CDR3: CASSTGLAGGGEQFF
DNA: TGTGCCAGCAGCACAGGGCTAGCGGGAGGTGGTGAGCAGTTCTTC

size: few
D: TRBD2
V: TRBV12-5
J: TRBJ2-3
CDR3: CASGLVSDGRAFTDTQYF
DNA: TGTGCTAGTGGTTTGGTAAGCGACGGGAGGGCATTCACAGATACGCAGTATTTT

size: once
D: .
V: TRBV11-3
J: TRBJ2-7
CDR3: CASSLGGTTYEQYF
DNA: TGTGCCAGCAGCTTAGGGGGGACAACATACGAGCAGTACTTC

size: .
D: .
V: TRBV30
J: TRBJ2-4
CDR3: CAWSTGEVGKNIQYF
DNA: TGTGCCTGGAGTACGGGAGAGGTCGGCAAAAACATTCAGTACTTC

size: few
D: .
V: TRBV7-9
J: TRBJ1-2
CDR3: CSSSRIGAFYGYTF
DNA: TGTTCCAGCAGCCGGATAGGGGCCTTCTATGGCTACACCTTC

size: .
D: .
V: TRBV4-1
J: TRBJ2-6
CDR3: CASSQDPPGSLFPGANGLTF
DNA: TGCGCCAGCAGCCAAGATCCTCCAGGATCCCTATTTCCTGGGGCCAACGGCCTGACTTTC

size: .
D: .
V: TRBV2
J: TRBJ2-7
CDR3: CASRGTFYEQYF
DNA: TGTGCCAGCAGGGGGACATTCTACGAGCAGTACTTC

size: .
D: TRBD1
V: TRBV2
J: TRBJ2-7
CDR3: CASSSGQGWHEQYF
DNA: TGTGCCAGCAGTTCTGGACAGGGGTGGCACGAGCAGTACTTC

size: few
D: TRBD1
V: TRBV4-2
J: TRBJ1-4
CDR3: CASSQSSGGALKQGLFF
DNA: TGTGCCAGCAGCCAATCTTCAGGGGGCGCGTTAAAGCAGGGACTGTTTTTT

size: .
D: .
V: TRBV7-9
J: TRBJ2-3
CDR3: CASSLAGWDKDTQYF
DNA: TGTGCCAGCAGCTTAGCAGGGTGGGACAAGGATACGCAGTATTTT

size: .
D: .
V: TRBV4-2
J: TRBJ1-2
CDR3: CASSQEPAYSLRGWGYTF
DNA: TGTGCCAGCAGCCAAGAGCCAGCATACAGTCTCAGAGGGTGGGGCTACACCTTC

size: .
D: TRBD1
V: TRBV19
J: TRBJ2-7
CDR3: CASMDDRGRNERYF
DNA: TGTGCCAGTATGGATGACAGGGGGCGGAACGAGCGGTACTTC